This entry concerns a single T cell receptor beta chain. Its antigen is unidentified. The sample originates from a study of OX40 agonist ivuxolimab in advanced cancers. The protocol was immunoSEQ multiplex PCR, while the TCRdb copy is restricted to in-frame clones and leaves out a portion. The sample contains 65,000 to 70,000 clones, over 75% of which appear only once. The germline CDR1 and CDR2 sequences are SGHVS and FNYEAQ. CDR3 length: 12 amino acids. Trimming removed 5 bases from V and 5 bases from J, with 6 bases in between. The study's findings and limits: Among patients with partial responses at 0.1-3.0 mg/kg, clonal expansion was among the lowest.

The sequencing here drew on CD4+ or CD8+ T cells sorted from blood, taken in a trial of the OX40 agonist ivuxolimab. The clonotype originates from an adult with an advanced solid tumor such as melanoma, head and neck, liver or kidney cancer. The gene calls are TRBV7-6 and TRBJ2-2; D is unclear. The CDR3 DNA sequence: TGTGCCAGCAGCATCTTGACCGGGGAGCTGTTTTTT. It yields the protein CASSILTGELFF.